Below, 16 T cell receptor beta chains from the same sample are listed, as sequenced in a study of blood T cell repertoires in COVID-19. Only in-frame clones appear in the TCRdb table, and some are missing; sequencing was by immunoSEQ multiplex PCR. The sample lists 470,000 or so clones, approximately 90% occurring once. Sequenced sample: peripheral blood. The receptors originated from a woman aged 25 to 39 with acute or convalescent COVID-19.

CDR3 protein: CASSYVPNQETQYF. The CDR3 DNA follows: TGTGCCAGCAGTTACGTGCCTAACCAAGAGACCCAGTACTTC. The V gene is TRBV6-6, the J gene TRBJ2-5; D ambiguous. V dropped 2 bases and J dropped 0 bases, with 7 bases sitting between them. Germline CDR1 MNHNY, CDR2 SVGAGI (reference sequence). The CDR3 covers 14 residues.

The count of this clone is one. This chain connects TRBV27 to TRBJ2-7; a possible D gene is TRBD2 (5 bases). This CDR3 has 13 residues. Trimming cost V 6 bases and J 3 bases, with 12 bases left between them. CDR1 MNHEY and CDR2 SMNVEV come from the germline V gene (reference sequence). In nucleotides, the CDR3 is TGTGCCAGCAGCGACGGGGTCTTCTACGAGCAGTACTTC. Its protein product is CASSDGVFYEQYF.

J is TRBJ2-7 and V is TRBV5-1; D perhaps matches TRBD2 (6 bases). Per the germline V gene, CDR1 is SGHRS and CDR2 is YFSETQ. The V and J ends lost 4 bases and 6 bases respectively, with 20 bases between them. CDR3 length: 15 amino acids. The CDR3 nucleotides are TGCGCCAGCAGCCCCTCTTCGGGACTCAAAATCGAGCAGTACTTC. Encoded protein: CASSPSSGLKIEQYF.

The chain is built from TRBV7-2 and TRBJ2-2; TRBD2 matches at 10 bases. The CDR3 has 16 residues. In germline, CDR1 is SGHTA, CDR2 FQGNSA. The V and J ends lost 7 bases and 0 bases, in that order; junction bases with no gene match: 5. Here the CDR3 reads CASKRGLAANTGELFF. CDR3 in DNA: TGTGCCAGCAAACGAGGACTAGCGGCGAACACCGGGGAGCTGTTTTTT. Complete variable domain (other parts from reference TRBV7-2 and TRBJ2-2): GAGVSQSPSNKVTEKGKDVELRCDPISGHTALYWYRQSLGQGLEFLIYFQGNSAPDKSGLPSDRFSAERTGGSVSTLTIQRTQQEDSAVYLCASKRGLAANTGELFFGEGSRLTVL.

The chain employs TRBV18 and TRBJ2-2; D perhaps matches TRBD2 (7 bases). The ends were cut back, 0 bases at V and 2 bases at J, with 10 bases in the middle. The CDR3 totals 16 residues. From germline, CDR1 is KGHSH and CDR2 LQKENI. CDR3 loop: CASSPPTGGNTGELFF. DNA of the CDR3: TGTGCCAGCTCACCACCGACGGGGGGCAACACCGGGGAGCTGTTTTTT.

This chain joins TRBV11-3 and TRBJ2-5; a possible D gene is TRBD1 (5 bases). Trimming removed 5 bases from V and 3 bases from J, with 10 bases in between. This CDR3 is 13 amino acids long. Looked up from germline, CDR1 is SGHNT and CDR2 is YENEEA. The CDR3 region is CASSRTFEETQYF. Here the CDR3 DNA reads TGTGCCAGCAGCCGGACATTCGAAGAGACCCAGTACTTC.

The rearrangement links TRBV29-1 to TRBJ2-5; TRBD2 aligns across 13 bases. The CDR3 spans 20 residues. V lost 0 bases, J lost 2 bases, and 15 bases stayed unmatched. CDR1 and CDR2 (germline): SQVTM, ANQGSEA. The CDR3 region has the DNA TGCAGCGTTGAAGATCCTTCGACTAGCGGGGGGCCGACGGAACAAGAGACCCAGTACTTC. Translating gives CSVEDPSTSGGPTEQETQYF. The full variable domain, rest sourced from reference TRBV29-1 and TRBJ2-5, is SAVISQKPSRDICQRGTSLTIQCQVDSQVTMMFWYRQQPGQSLTLIATANQGSEATYESGFVIDKFPISRPNLTFSTLTVSNMSPEDSSIYLCSVEDPSTSGGPTEQETQYFGPGTRLLVL.

The chain has TRBV5-4 and TRBJ1-2, with D perhaps TRBD1 (6 bases). Per the germline V gene, CDR1 is SGHNT and CDR2 is YYREEE (reference sequence). Between the trimmed V and J ends, which lost 6 bases and 4 bases, there was a span of 13 bases. CDR3 length: 13 amino acids. CDR3 in amino acids: CASIRGGSYGYTF. Here the CDR3 DNA reads TGTGCCAGCATTAGGGGGGGCAGCTATGGCTACACCTTC.

The chain links TRBV2 to TRBJ1-1; no firm D call. The germline CDR1 and CDR2 sequences are SNHLY and FYNNEI. V gave up 4 bases and J gave up 7 bases, with 7 bases separating them. This CDR3 comprises 11 residues. CDR3: CASSAGIEAFF. The CDR3 DNA reads TGTGCCAGCAGTGCCGGGATTGAAGCTTTCTTT.

The chain carries TRBV11-2 and TRBJ1-5, with 9 bases lining up with TRBD1. The CDR3 consists of 19 residues. V shed 2 bases, J shed 0 bases, and the junction held 11 bases outside the gene matches. The germline CDR1 and CDR2 sequences are SGHAT and FQNNGV. The CDR3: CASSLYRDRAPYSNQPQHF. The CDR3, as DNA: TGTGCCAGCAGCTTATATCGGGACAGGGCACCCTATAGCAATCAGCCCCAGCATTTT.

The chain carries TRBV20-1 and TRBJ2-3, with D maybe TRBD2 (6 bases). Between the trimmed V and J ends, which lost 3 bases and 3 bases, there was a span of 16 bases. CDR1 and CDR2 (germline): DFQATT, SNEGSKA (reference sequence). The CDR3 runs to 15 residues. CDR3: CSASTGVGVTDTQYF. CDR3 sequence (DNA): TGCAGTGCTAGTACGGGGGTGGGAGTAACAGATACGCAGTATTTT.

V usage is TRBV15 and J usage is TRBJ1-5; the D gene is possibly TRBD1 (5 bases). The CDR3 contains 14 residues. Looked up from germline, CDR1 is LNHNV and CDR2 is YYDKDF (reference sequence). Trimming pared 9 bases from V and 6 bases from J, leaving 18 bases between. The CDR3 DNA reads as TGTGCCACTGGGGATTCAGCCGGGGGTCAGCCCCAGCATTTT. As protein: CATGDSAGGQPQHF.

The rearrangement joins TRBV10-3 to TRBJ2-1; TRBD1 agrees at 8 bases. Trimming at V came to 0 bases and at J to 4 bases, leaving 11 bases not matched to a gene. The CDR3 length is 18 residues. Per the germline V gene, CDR1 is ENHRY and CDR2 is SYGVKD. CDR3: CAISESGRGRVAYNEQFF. The CDR3 DNA follows: TGTGCCATCAGTGAGTCAGGCAGGGGGCGAGTTGCATACAATGAGCAGTTCTTC.

The CDR3 DNA is TGTGCCAGCATCCAATCGGGGACTAACGTGCTCACAGATACGCAGTATTTT. Encoded protein: CASIQSGTNVLTDTQYF. The chain links TRBV11-2 to TRBJ2-3; TRBD2 agrees at 7 bases. This CDR3 spans 17 amino acids. J gave up 2 bases and V 7 bases, and 15 bases lay outside the gene matches. Germline-derived CDR1 and CDR2 are SGHAT and FQNNGV.

The chain combines TRBV4-1 with TRBJ2-7; tentatively, D is TRBD2 (5 bases). V was pared by 2 bases and J by 5 bases, with 22 bases between. Per germline, CDR1 MGHRA and CDR2 YSYEKL. CDR3 length equals 17 residues. The CDR3 DNA reads as TGCGCCAGCAGCCAATTCTCCGGGAACACGGGATCCCACGAGCAGTACTTC. Residues: CASSQFSGNTGSHEQYF.

J is TRBJ1-1 and V is TRBV4-1; 7 bases line up with TRBD1. The V and J ends lost 0 bases and 4 bases, in that order; junction bases with no gene match: 2. Germline V lookup: CDR1 MGHRA, CDR2 YSYEKL. CDR3 length: 14 amino acids. Here the CDR3 DNA reads TGCGCCAGCAGCCAAGATCAGGGGGGCACTGAAGCTTTCTTT. This translates into CASSQDQGGTEAFF.